These 21 T cell receptor beta chains were sequenced from one sample in a study of blood T cell repertoires in COVID-19. Libraries were prepared by immunoSEQ multiplex PCR; TCRdb keeps only in-frame clonotypes and omits some of them. The table lists 450,000 to 500,000 clones, about 90% of them singletons. Material: PBMCs or T cells enriched from blood (not recorded which). The origin of the receptors is a woman aged 18-30 years who had recovered from COVID-19.

The V gene is TRBV5-1, the J gene TRBJ1-1, with TRBD1 matching 10 bases. J lost 3 bases, V lost 4 bases, and 15 bases had no gene match. Germline assignment: CDR1 SGHRS and CDR2 YFSETQ. The CDR3 has 18 residues. CDR3 loop: CASSHGFGQGEGDTEAFF. The CDR3 DNA reads as TGCGCCAGCAGCCACGGATTTGGACAGGGGGAAGGAGACACTGAAGCTTTCTTT.

This rearrangement joins TRBV14 to TRBJ2-1; D may be TRBD2 (5 bases). Germline V gene sequence: CDR1 SGHDN, CDR2 FVKESK. Trimming took off 4 bases at V and 8 bases at J, with 21 bases between the two ends. CDR3 length equals 16 residues. The CDR3 nucleotides read TGTGCCAGCAGCCCACCGGACGAGGGTGGAGCACATGAGCAGTTCTTC. Translating it yields CASSPPDEGGAHEQFF.

J is TRBJ1-2 and V is TRBV28; D perhaps matches TRBD1 (5 bases). This CDR3 is built from 14 residues. CDR1 and CDR2 from the germline V gene are MDHEN and SYDVKM. Trimming pared 2 bases from V and 3 bases from J, leaving 10 bases between. Here the CDR3 DNA reads TGTGCCAGCAGTTTAAATGGGGCGTACTATGGCTACACCTTC. Protein product: CASSLNGAYYGYTF.

This chain uses TRBV3-1 (or the pseudogene TRBV3-2) with TRBJ1-6; D remains unclear. Germline V gives CDR1 LGHDT, CDR2 YNNKEL (reference sequence). V shed 0 bases and J shed 0 bases, with 3 bases lying between them. The CDR3 covers 15 residues. The CDR3 DNA is TGTGCCAGCAGCCAAGACAGCTCCTATAATTCACCCCTCCACTTT. Its protein product is CASSQDSSYNSPLHF.

The chain has TRBV4-1 and TRBJ1-1; D is possibly TRBD1 (6 bases). This CDR3 is built from 15 residues. V was clipped by 0 bases and J by 1 base, with 9 bases between them. Germline V gene lookup returns CDR1 MGHRA and CDR2 YSYEKL. CDR3 protein: CASSQESGQNTEAFF. As DNA, the CDR3 is TGCGCCAGCAGCCAAGAATCGGGACAGAACACTGAAGCTTTCTTT.

This chain links TRBV7-2 with TRBJ2-1, with 13 bases identical to TRBD2. CDR1 is SGHTA and CDR2 is FQGNSA in the germline V gene. After removal of 0 bases from V and 7 bases from J, the junction contained 3 bases not matched to a gene. The CDR3 runs to 16 residues. The CDR3 is CASSLALGLAGNEQFF. In nucleotides, the CDR3 is TGTGCCAGCAGCTTAGCCCTGGGACTAGCGGGGAATGAGCAGTTCTTC.

This clone has just one count. V and J are TRBV6-2 or TRBV6-3 and TRBJ2-7; a possible D gene is TRBD1 (5 bases). V was cut by 4 bases and J by 1 base, with 5 bases left in between. Germline V gene lookup returns CDR1 MNHEY and CDR2 SVGEGT. The CDR3 is 12 residues long. This CDR3 is CASSSGSYEQYF. The DNA of the CDR3 is TGTGCCAGCAGTTCAGGGTCCTACGAGCAGTACTTC.

This clone was picked up one time. The chain carries TRBV6-5 and TRBJ1-1; D is undetermined. Germline values: CDR1 MNHEY, CDR2 SVGAGI. V lost 4 bases and J lost 1, with 16 bases in between. The CDR3 totals 16 residues. The chain's CDR3 is CASSSPSGTKNTEAFF. DNA of the CDR3: TGTGCCAGCAGTTCCCCTTCAGGCACCAAGAACACTGAAGCTTTCTTT.

The V and J genes are TRBV5-5 and TRBJ1-6; D uncertain. The V gene's germline CDR1 is SGHKS and CDR2 YYEKEE (reference sequence). V was clipped by 0 bases and J by 6 bases, with 10 bases between them. The CDR3 runs 15 residues. CDR3 sequence (DNA): TGTGCCAGCAGCTTGGCCTTTCCCCCTAATTCACCCCTCCACTTT. Its protein product is CASSLAFPPNSPLHF. Full variable domain (remainder filled in from reference TRBV5-5 and TRBJ1-6): DAGVTQSPTHLIKTRGQQVTLRCSPISGHKSVSWYQQVLGQGPQFIFQYYEKEERGRGNFPDRFSARQFPNYSSELNVNALLLGDSALYLCASSLAFPPNSPLHFGNGTRLTVT.

J is TRBJ1-6 and V is TRBV28, with TRBD1 as a possible D gene (6 bases). CDR1 is MDHEN and CDR2 is SYDVKM in the germline V gene. The CDR3 has 15 amino acids. V lost 7 bases to trimming and J lost 11 bases, with 21 bases between them. The CDR3 loop is CASMSLGQGGPPLHF. The CDR3 region has the DNA TGTGCCAGCATGTCGTTGGGACAAGGGGGTCCACCCCTCCACTTT.

CDR3 amino acids: CASSSPSQGINEQFF. CDR3 in DNA: TGCGCCAGCAGCTCCCCATCACAGGGAATCAATGAGCAGTTCTTC. J is TRBJ2-1 and V is TRBV5-1; a weak D match, TRBD1 (6 bases). Per the germline V gene, CDR1 is SGHRS and CDR2 is YFSETQ. The CDR3 is made up of 15 amino acids. Trimming removed 3 bases from V and 6 bases from J, with 16 bases in between.

V usage is TRBV7-9 and J usage is TRBJ2-7; TRBD2 aligns across 8 bases. This CDR3 has 13 residues. Germline values: CDR1 SEHNR, CDR2 FQNEAQ (reference sequence). Losses at the gene ends were 3 bases for V and 5 bases for J; bases not matched to a gene: 3. CDR3 sequence (DNA): TGTGCCAGCAGCTTCGGGACTAGTGACGAGCAGTACTTC. Protein product: CASSFGTSDEQYF.

The table lists this clone with a few counts. This chain links TRBV10-1 with TRBJ2-7; TRBD1 aligns across 7 bases. Germline loops: CDR1 WNHNN, CDR2 SYGVQD (reference sequence). This CDR3 comprises 13 residues. With 5 bases clipped from V and 6 bases from J, the junction kept 7 bases outside the gene matches. CDR3 sequence: CASSRTGEGEQYF. The CDR3 nucleotides read TGCGCCAGCAGTCGTACAGGGGAAGGCGAGCAGTACTTC.

The chain joins TRBV27 to TRBJ1-2; possible D gene TRBD1, 5 bases. CDR1 and CDR2 from the germline V gene are MNHEY and SMNVEV (reference sequence). Deletions cut 5 bases from V and 8 bases from J, with 15 bases between. This CDR3 has 13 amino acids. CDR3 DNA: TGTGCCAGCAGTCCGAGACAGAGAGAAGGCTACACCTTC. This encodes CASSPRQREGYTF.

The chain couples TRBV3-1 (or the pseudogene TRBV3-2) to TRBJ1-2; D may be TRBD1 (6 bases). V lost 7 bases, J lost 2 bases, and 17 bases lay in between. There are 15 residues in the CDR3. CDR1 and CDR2 (germline): LGHDT, YNNKEL (reference sequence). CDR3 sequence: CASTPTGFGNYGYTF. The CDR3 coding sequence is TGTGCCAGCACTCCAACAGGGTTCGGCAACTATGGCTACACCTTC.

This clone was seen a few times. Other nucleotide sequences in the sample specify the same CDR3. V is TRBV7-2 and J is TRBJ1-1; D uncertain. V dropped 5 bases and J dropped 2 bases, with 9 bases sitting between them. This CDR3 region has 13 residues. Per germline, CDR1 SGHTA and CDR2 FQGNSA. The CDR3 DNA reads as TGTGCCAGCAGCCCTGGTAGAAACACTGAAGCTTTCTTT. This gives the protein CASSPGRNTEAFF.

The V and J genes are TRBV2 and TRBJ1-2; 8 bases are a match to TRBD1. Germline CDR1 is SNHLY and CDR2 is FYNNEI. Losses at the gene ends were 6 bases for V and 7 bases for J; bases not matched to a gene: 7. The CDR3 has 13 residues. CDR3 DNA sequence: TGTGCCAGCAGATTCCAGGGGGCGCGTGGCTACACCTTC. This codes for CASRFQGARGYTF.

The rearrangement joins TRBV5-6 to TRBJ2-5, with 9 bases identical to TRBD1. V gave up 5 bases and J gave up 4 bases; unmatched junction bases: 6. CDR1 is SGHDT, CDR2 YYEEEE, per germline. This CDR3 is 14 amino acids long. The CDR3, as DNA: TGTGCCAGCAGTTGGACAGGGGAGTTAGAGACCCAGTACTTC. Translated, it gives CASSWTGELETQYF.

The V gene is TRBV6-5, the J gene TRBJ1-1; no clear D gene. Germline-derived CDR1 and CDR2 are MNHEY and SVGAGI. V dropped 2 bases and J dropped 4 bases, with 11 bases sitting between them. This CDR3 contains 14 residues. The CDR3 coding sequence is TGTGCCAGCAGTTACGGGCGGGGAGGCACTGAAGCTTTCTTT. It translates to CASSYGRGGTEAFF.

V is TRBV7-2 and J is TRBJ1-5; D uncertain. V lost 4 bases to trimming and J lost 0 bases, with 4 bases between them. The CDR3 totals 13 residues. Germline CDR1 is SGHTA and CDR2 is FQGNSA. The CDR3 loop reads CASSSDSNQPQHF. The CDR3 nucleotides are TGTGCCAGCAGCTCAGATAGCAATCAGCCCCAGCATTTT.

V and J are TRBV5-1 and TRBJ1-4; D is uncertain. Trimming shortened V by 3 bases and J by 7 bases, and 16 bases separated the two germline ends. Germline CDR1 reads SGHRS; CDR2 reads YFSETQ. The CDR3 spans 15 residues. The CDR3 DNA reads TGCGCCAGCAGCTCGGGAGGGCCTTTGGGTGAAAAACTGTTTTTT. This encodes CASSSGGPLGEKLFF.